Presented here are 24 T cell receptor beta chains from one specimen sequenced in a study of T cells in Graves' hyperthyroidism and ophthalmopathy. Amplified TCR beta CDR3 regions came from RNA transcripts. Primed by the HTBI set, a first-round RT-PCR was run on the TCR CDR3. TCRdb ran MiXCR on the multiplex PCR reads and lists one entry per CDR3 protein. The sample contains 560,000 or so distinct CDR3 sequences, 15% to 20% of which appear only once. The specimen was blood. Receptors originate from a man aged 35 to 55 with Graves' ophthalmopathy.

The chain links TRBV30 to TRBJ1-5; D is unresolved. Germline V CDR1 and CDR2: GTSNPN, SVGIG (reference sequence). The CDR3 loop spans 13 amino acids. The V and J ends lost 6 bases and 7 bases respectively, with 16 bases between them. CDR3 bases: TGTGCCTGCAGAAGAGGCGATGGGCAGCCCCAGCATTTT. It yields the protein CACRRGDGQPQHF.

The chain has TRBV24-1 and TRBJ2-1; TRBD2 agrees at 8 bases. This CDR3 has 14 amino acids. CDR1 and CDR2 (germline): KGHDR, SFDVKD. V gave up 5 bases and J gave up 6 bases; unmatched junction bases: 5. The CDR3 region has the DNA TGTGCCACCAGTGCCAGCGGGAGAGTCAATGAGCAGTTCTTC. Protein: CATSASGRVNEQFF.

The chain joins TRBV9 to TRBJ2-5, with 9 bases lining up with TRBD2. The CDR3 length is 15 residues. Per the germline V gene, CDR1 is SGDLS and CDR2 is YYNGEE. The trim removed 0 bases at V and 4 bases at J, leaving 4 bases unmatched. The CDR3 sequence: CASSVGLAGTETQYF. The CDR3 coding sequence is TGTGCCAGCAGCGTAGGCCTAGCGGGGACAGAGACCCAGTACTTC. The whole variable domain, remainder taken from reference TRBV9 and TRBJ2-5, is DSGVTQTPKHLITATGQRVTLRCSPRSGDLSVYWYQQSLDQGLQFLIQYYNGEERAKGNILERFSAQQFPDLHSELNLSSLELGDSALYFCASSVGLAGTETQYFGPGTRLLVL.

The chain uses TRBV29-1 and TRBJ2-1; 7 positions match TRBD2. The CDR3 is 14 amino acids. J lost 7 bases, V lost 4 bases, and 10 bases had no gene match. Looked up from germline, CDR1 is SQVTM and CDR2 is ANQGSEA. The DNA of the CDR3 is TGCAGCGTTGTTCCCAGCGGGAAAGTAAATGAGCAGTTCTTC. It specifies CSVVPSGKVNEQFF.

The chain uses TRBV11-2 and TRBJ2-4, with D possibly matching TRBD2 (5 bases). V was shortened by 3 bases and J by 5 bases, with 14 bases between the two germline ends. Per germline, CDR1 SGHAT and CDR2 FQNNGV. This CDR3 has 15 amino acids. This chain's CDR3 is CASSFGVPEENIQYF. The CDR3 nucleotides are TGTGCCAGCAGCTTTGGGGTCCCGGAGGAAAACATTCAGTACTTC.

The chain links TRBV6-1 to TRBJ2-7; TRBD2 matches 11 bases. Germline CDR1 reads MNHNS; CDR2 reads SASEGT. The CDR3 extends over 14 amino acids. The J segment lost 2 bases and the V segment lost 9 bases, leaving 6 bases of the junction unmatched. The CDR3 loop reads CASVLAGGTYEQYF. Written as DNA, the CDR3 is TGTGCCAGTGTCCTAGCGGGGGGAACCTACGAGCAGTACTTC.

This clonotype was detected a few times. The chain employs TRBV6-6 and TRBJ2-1; no definite D call. Germline lookup yields CDR1 MNHNY and CDR2 SVGAGI (reference sequence). Trimming took 1 base from V and 0 from J, leaving 7 bases between them. This CDR3 region has 15 residues. CDR3 coding DNA: TGTGCCAGCAGTTACTTTTGGAGCTCCTACAATGAGCAGTTCTTC. Amino acid sequence: CASSYFWSSYNEQFF.

The rearrangement uses TRBV14 and TRBJ2-1; 12 bases are shared with TRBD2. Losses at the gene ends were 4 bases for V and 7 bases for J; bases not matched to a gene: 11. Germline V gene lookup returns CDR1 SGHDN and CDR2 FVKESK. This CDR3 has 17 amino acids. This CDR3 is CASSPFSTSGSGNEQFF. The CDR3 nucleotides read TGTGCCAGCAGCCCTTTTTCGACTAGCGGGAGTGGAAATGAGCAGTTCTTC. Full variable domain (rest looked up from reference TRBV14 and TRBJ2-1): EAGVTQFPSHSVIEKGQTVTLRCDPISGHDNLYWYRRVMGKEIKFLLHFVKESKQDESGMPNNRFLAERTGGTYSTLKVQPAELEDSGVYFCASSPFSTSGSGNEQFFGPGTRLTVL.

This clonotype was seen just once. The CDR3 here is CASSSLARGTSGRGHEQFF. The DNA of the CDR3 is TGTGCCAGCAGCTCCCTGGCGAGGGGGACTAGCGGGAGAGGGCATGAGCAGTTCTTC. This chain uses TRBV11-2 with TRBJ2-1, with 14 bases that match TRBD2. V shed 4 bases, J shed 8 bases, and the junction held 16 bases outside the gene matches. CDR1 is SGHAT and CDR2 is FQNNGV in the germline V gene. The CDR3 has 19 residues.

This clonotype appeared a few times. The V call is TRBV10-3, the J call TRBJ2-7; D is possibly TRBD2 (6 bases). Looked up from germline, CDR1 is ENHRY and CDR2 is SYGVKD. The CDR3 covers 13 residues. V dropped 7 bases and J dropped 2 bases, with 12 bases sitting between them. The chain's CDR3 is CAITNPGAYEQYF. CDR3 sequence (DNA): TGTGCCATCACTAACCCGGGGGCCTACGAGCAGTACTTC.

This chain uses TRBV4-3 with TRBJ2-7; D uncertain. CDR3 length: 14 residues. V gave up 4 bases and J gave up 7 bases, with 17 bases separating them. Germline CDR1 LGHNA, CDR2 YSLEER. The DNA of the CDR3 is TGCGCCAGCAGCCCAGACGGACCCTCGAGGGAGCAGTACTTC. It translates to CASSPDGPSREQYF.

The chain is built from TRBV5-1 and TRBJ2-7; no firm D call. The CDR3 covers 12 residues. V was clipped by 3 bases and J by 3 bases, with 7 bases between them. Germline V CDR1 and CDR2: SGHRS, YFSETQ. The CDR3 nucleotides read TGCGCCAGCAGCTCAGAACTCTACGAGCAGTACTTC. This gives the protein CASSSELYEQYF.

V is TRBV19 and J is TRBJ2-5; D is unresolved. This CDR3 is built from 13 residues. Germline-derived CDR1 and CDR2 are LNHDA and SQIVND (reference sequence). The V end lost 10 bases, the J end lost 4 bases, and 16 bases lay between the germline ends. The DNA of the CDR3 is TGTGCCACCTCGGTAGGGATGGTAGAGACCCAGTACTTC. Translated: CATSVGMVETQYF.

In its sample, this clonotype was seen many times. The rearrangement uses TRBV10-3 and TRBJ2-5; 7 positions agree with TRBD2. CDR1 and CDR2 (germline): ENHRY, SYGVKD. The CDR3 contains 16 residues. J gave up 4 bases and V 10 bases, and 18 bases lay outside the gene matches. The CDR3 coding sequence is TGTGCCACCAAGTTAGCGGATAGCGGGCCAGGAGAGACCCAGTACTTC. It codes for CATKLADSGPGETQYF.

The chain uses TRBV27 and TRBJ2-5; no firm D call. Germline loops: CDR1 MNHEY, CDR2 SMNVEV (reference sequence). V lost 4 bases and J lost 2, with 14 bases in between. This CDR3 spans 15 amino acids. The CDR3 reads CASSWGSRSQETQYF. In nucleotides, the CDR3 is TGTGCCAGCAGTTGGGGATCCAGGTCGCAAGAGACCCAGTACTTC.

This clonotype was seen repeatedly, ten times or more. The chain has TRBV2 and TRBJ2-2; 12 positions agree with TRBD2. This CDR3 contains 17 residues. Germline-derived CDR1 and CDR2 are SNHLY and FYNNEI. Germline trimming cut 7 bases from V and 5 bases from J; bases unmatched to any gene: 11. In nucleotides, the CDR3 is TGTGCCAGCATTGCGTCTAGCGGGGGGGCAGGGACCGGGGAGCTGTTTTTT. It specifies CASIASSGGAGTGELFF.

This clonotype was counted many times. This chain joins TRBV28 and TRBJ2-5; a possible D gene is TRBD1 (5 bases). The CDR3 covers 15 residues. Germline CDR1 and CDR2: MDHEN and SYDVKM. V shed 1 base and J shed 1 base, with 10 bases lying between them. CDR3 sequence reads: CASSLYQGSQETQYF. CDR3 DNA: TGTGCCAGCAGTTTATATCAGGGATCCCAAGAGACCCAGTACTTC.

This clonotype was seen only a few times. CDR3 DNA: TGTGCCAGCAGAGGACAGCCTGGAAACACCATATATTTT. It codes for CASRGQPGNTIYF. This chain uses TRBV6-2 or TRBV6-3 with TRBJ1-3; D perhaps matches TRBD1 (6 bases). CDR1 is MNHEY and CDR2 is SVGEGT in the germline V gene. This CDR3 is built from 13 residues. Trimming pared 6 bases from V and 2 bases from J, leaving 8 bases between.

This clonotype was observed a handful of times. The chain employs TRBV2 and TRBJ2-4; 9 bases line up with TRBD1. The V gene's germline CDR1 is SNHLY and CDR2 FYNNEI. This CDR3 region has 15 residues. V was clipped by 6 bases and J by 6 bases; unmatched bases: 9. The CDR3 DNA follows: TGTGCCAGCAGGGACCCGGGACAGGGTAGAAACATTCAGTACTTC. It encodes CASRDPGQGRNIQYF.

The gene calls are TRBV15 and TRBJ2-7; D remains ambiguous. Trimming removed 0 bases from V and 7 bases from J, with 10 bases in between. Germline V lookup: CDR1 LNHNV, CDR2 YYDKDF (reference sequence). The CDR3 loop spans 13 amino acids. CDR3 sequence (DNA): TGTGCCACCAGCAGAGATTCCCATGGAGAGCAGTACTTC. Amino acid sequence: CATSRDSHGEQYF. Combining the CDR3 with reference TRBV15 and TRBJ2-7 gives the whole variable domain DAMVIQNPRYQVTQFGKPVTLSCSQTLNHNVMYWYQQKSSQAPKLLFHYYDKDFNNEADTPDNFQSRRPNTSFCFLDIRSPGLGDTAMYLCATSRDSHGEQYFGPGTRLTVT.

The chain uses TRBV12-5 and TRBJ2-1; D is ambiguous. CDR3 length: 13 residues. Germline lookup yields CDR1 LGHNT and CDR2 FRNRAP. V was clipped by 0 bases and J by 8 bases, with 8 bases between them. CDR3 region: CASGLVQRYEQFF. CDR3 nucleotide sequence: TGTGCTAGTGGTTTGGTACAGAGGTATGAGCAGTTCTTC. Using reference TRBV12-5 and TRBJ2-1 for the parts outside the CDR3, the full variable domain is DARVTQTPRHKVTEMGQEVTMRCQPILGHNTVFWYRQTMMQGLELLAYFRNRAPLDDSGMPKDRFSAEMPDATLATLKIQPSEPRDSAVYFCASGLVQRYEQFFGPGTRLTVL.

This clonotype has a handful of counts. The CDR3 nucleotides are TGTGCCAGCTCATCCGCAGGGGGTGAAAAACTGTTTTTT. Residues: CASSSAGGEKLFF. V usage is TRBV18 and J usage is TRBJ1-4, with 7 bases matching TRBD1. With V trimmed by 5 bases and J by 7 bases, 4 bases remained unmatched. The germline V gene encodes CDR1 KGHSH and CDR2 LQKENI. CDR3 length: 13 amino acids.

The chain links TRBV7-6 to TRBJ2-7; 10 nucleotides match TRBD2. The J segment lost 6 bases and the V segment lost 2 bases, leaving 7 bases of the junction unmatched. CDR1 is SGHVS, CDR2 FNYEAQ, per germline. The CDR3 runs to 15 residues. The DNA of the CDR3 is TGTGCCAGCAGCTTAAGTCTAGCGGGAGCCAGCGAGCAGTACTTC. Translation gives CASSLSLAGASEQYF.

The genes are TRBV28 and TRBJ2-7; D remains ambiguous. Trimming took 7 bases from V and 3 from J, leaving 16 bases between them. Germline CDR1 is MDHEN and CDR2 is SYDVKM. The CDR3 is 14 residues long. The CDR3 reads CASNVRGESYEQYF. CDR3 sequence (DNA): TGTGCCAGCAACGTACGTGGGGAAAGCTACGAGCAGTACTTC.